The 3 T cell receptor beta chains in this list originate from one sample, sequenced in a study of blood T cell repertoires in COVID-19. The repertoire was sequenced with immunoSEQ multiplex PCR; TCRdb's copy has only in-frame clones and lacks some. The data contain some 90,000 clones, about 88% of them seen just once; the ten biggest clones take up around 20%. The specimen was peripheral blood. The source of these receptors is a woman over 75 with acute or convalescent COVID-19.

The chain recombines TRBV11-2 with TRBJ1-1; D may be TRBD1 (5 bases). CDR3 size: 11 residues. The ends were cut back, 10 bases at V and 4 bases at J, with 10 bases in the middle. The germline V gene has CDR1 SGHAT and CDR2 FQNNGV. CDR3 DNA sequence: TGTGCCACGGGGGTCGGCACTGAAGCTTTCTTT. Translation: CATGVGTEAFF. Based on the CDR3 plus reference TRBV11-2 and TRBJ1-1, the full variable domain is EAGVAQSPRYKIIEKRQSVAFWCNPISGHATLYWYQQILGQGPKLLIQFQNNGVVDDSQLPKDRFSAERLKGVDSTLKIQPAKLEDSAVYLCATGVGTEAFFGQGTRLTVV.

The V call is TRBV6-6, the J call TRBJ2-7; the D is unclear. Germline-derived CDR1 and CDR2 are MNHNY and SVGAGI (reference sequence). V gave up 10 bases and J gave up 3 bases, with 10 bases separating them. The CDR3 is 11 amino acids. CDR3 region: CATSVDYEQYF. CDR3 DNA: TGTGCCACCTCGGTAGACTACGAGCAGTACTTC.

The chain links TRBV2 to TRBJ2-2; 11 nucleotides agree with TRBD1. The J segment lost 4 bases and the V segment lost 8 bases, leaving 3 bases of the junction unmatched. The CDR3 runs 14 residues. Per germline, CDR1 SNHLY and CDR2 FYNNEI. CDR3 region: CASRGTGGTGELFF. CDR3 in DNA: TGTGCCAGCCGCGGGACAGGGGGCACCGGGGAGCTGTTTTTT.